This entry describes one T cell receptor beta chain. The CDR3 length is 13 residues. In germline, CDR1 is GTSNPN, CDR2 SVGIG (reference sequence). The V segment lost 1 base and the J segment 5 bases; nucleotides outside the gene matches: 2. The sample is drawn from a study of PD-1 blockade in classical Hodgkin lymphoma. Method: immunoSEQ multiplex PCR; TCRdb's copy keeps in-frame clones and lacks some. The repertoire holds fewer than 100,000 clones, with approximately 91% as singletons. Each patient's relapse followed autologous stem cell transplantation, and brentuximab vedotin exposure varied. The clonotype comes from a human donor with classical Hodgkin lymphoma. This chain joins TRBV30 and TRBJ2-7; 10 positions agree with TRBD1. The source material was peripheral blood mononuclear cells (PBMCs), sampled at baseline. This chain's CDR3 is CAWSGTGGNEQYF. The CDR3 DNA follows: TGTGCCTGGAGTGGGACAGGGGGAAACGAGCAGTACTTC.